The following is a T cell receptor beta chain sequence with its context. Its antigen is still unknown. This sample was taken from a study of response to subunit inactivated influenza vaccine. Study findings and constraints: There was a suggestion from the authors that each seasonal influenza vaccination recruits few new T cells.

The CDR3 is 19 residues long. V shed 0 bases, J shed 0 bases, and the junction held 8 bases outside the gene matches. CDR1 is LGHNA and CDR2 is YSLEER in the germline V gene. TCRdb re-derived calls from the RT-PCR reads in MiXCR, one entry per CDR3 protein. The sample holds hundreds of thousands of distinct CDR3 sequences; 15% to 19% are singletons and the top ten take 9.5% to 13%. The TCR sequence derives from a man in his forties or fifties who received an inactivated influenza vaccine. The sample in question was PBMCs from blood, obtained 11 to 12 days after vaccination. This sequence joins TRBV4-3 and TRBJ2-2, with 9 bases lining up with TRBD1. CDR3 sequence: CASSQDSLGDRANTGELFF. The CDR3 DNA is TGCGCCAGCAGCCAAGATTCTTTGGGGGACAGGGCGAACACCGGGGAGCTGTTTTTT.